One and the same sample provided the 6 T cell receptor beta chains below, sequenced in a study of blood T cells in healthy people across ages. Alongside a J-beta primer mix, a sample-barcoded 5' primer served in a second PCR lasting roughly 7 to 11 cycles. TCRdb re-analysed the 5' RACE reads in MiXCR, keeping a single row per CDR3 protein. This table has hundreds of thousands of distinct CDR3 sequences, 58% appearing once. The sample comprised blood. Receptor source: a man in his 60s in good health.

The rearrangement links TRBV6-6 to TRBJ2-3; weak D call: TRBD2 (5 bases). This CDR3 spans 12 amino acids. The germline V and J ends were trimmed by 8 bases and 2 bases, with 8 bases remaining between them. Germline-derived CDR1 and CDR2 are MNHNY and SVGAGI (reference sequence). The CDR3 protein is CASARDTDTQYF. CDR3 coding DNA: TGTGCCAGCGCCCGGGACACAGATACGCAGTATTTT.

There are many counts of this clonotype. The gene calls are TRBV29-1 and TRBJ2-5; 10 bases are shared with TRBD1. The V segment lost 7 bases and the J segment 3 bases; nucleotides outside the gene matches: 2. This CDR3 has 12 amino acids. Germline CDR1 SQVTM, CDR2 ANQGSEA. The CDR3 protein is CSAGTGEETQYF. The CDR3 DNA sequence: TGCAGCGCCGGGACAGGGGAAGAGACCCAGTACTTC.

In DNA form, the CDR3 reads TGCGCCAGCAGCAAGGGGACCGACCAAGAGACCCAGTACTTC. Amino acid sequence: CASSKGTDQETQYF. The chain carries TRBV5-1 and TRBJ2-5; the D call may be TRBD1 or TRBD2 (5 bases each). Trimming took 4 bases from V and 0 from J, leaving 10 bases between them. Germline V gene lookup returns CDR1 SGHRS and CDR2 YFSETQ. This CDR3 contains 14 residues.

This clonotype was seen only a few times. This chain uses TRBV2 with TRBJ2-7; tentative D call: TRBD1 (6 bases). CDR1 is SNHLY, CDR2 FYNNEI, per germline. Between the trimmed V and J ends, which lost 6 bases and 1 base, there was a span of 10 bases. The CDR3 is 13 residues long. The CDR3 here is CASRQQGSYEQYF. CDR3 nucleotide sequence: TGTGCCAGCAGACAACAGGGATCCTACGAGCAGTACTTC.

This clonotype appeared a single time. V gene TRBV7-9 combines with J gene TRBJ2-5, with D perhaps TRBD2 (6 bases). The CDR3 totals 15 residues. The V end was cut by 4 bases, the J end by 11 bases, with 23 bases between. Per the germline V gene, CDR1 is SEHNR and CDR2 is FQNEAQ (reference sequence). The CDR3, as DNA: TGTGCCAGCAGCTCCCCCGGGAGCTCCGGACGGGAGCAGTACTTC. It specifies CASSSPGSSGREQYF.

With regard to this clonotype: Germline and junction disagree at one end, which may indicate a read error. J is TRBJ1-4 and V is TRBV5-1; D may be TRBD1 (5 bases). Germline V CDR1 and CDR2: SGHRS, YFSETQ. The CDR3 has 15 residues. The CDR3 nucleotides are TGCGCCAGCAGCTTGGCCGGGGGTCCTAATGCAAAACTGTTTTTT. Protein: CASSLAGGPNAKLFF.